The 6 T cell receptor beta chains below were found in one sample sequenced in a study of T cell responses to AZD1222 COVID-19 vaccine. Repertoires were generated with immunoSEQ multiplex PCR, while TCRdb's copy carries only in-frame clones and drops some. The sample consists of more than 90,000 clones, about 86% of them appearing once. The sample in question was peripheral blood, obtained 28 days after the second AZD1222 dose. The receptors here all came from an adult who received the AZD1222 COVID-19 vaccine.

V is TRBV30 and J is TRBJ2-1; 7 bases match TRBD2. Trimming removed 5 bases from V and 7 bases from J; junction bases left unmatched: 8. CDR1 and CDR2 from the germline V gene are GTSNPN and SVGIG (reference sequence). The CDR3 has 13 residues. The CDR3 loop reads CAWRLAGANEQFF. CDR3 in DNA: TGTGCCTGGCGACTAGCCGGAGCGAATGAGCAGTTCTTC.

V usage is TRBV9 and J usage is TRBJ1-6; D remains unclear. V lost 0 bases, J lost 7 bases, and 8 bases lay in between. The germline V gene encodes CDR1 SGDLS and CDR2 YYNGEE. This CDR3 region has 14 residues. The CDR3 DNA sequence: TGTGCCAGCAGCGTAGAAGGGCAAAATTCACCCCTCCACTTT. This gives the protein CASSVEGQNSPLHF.

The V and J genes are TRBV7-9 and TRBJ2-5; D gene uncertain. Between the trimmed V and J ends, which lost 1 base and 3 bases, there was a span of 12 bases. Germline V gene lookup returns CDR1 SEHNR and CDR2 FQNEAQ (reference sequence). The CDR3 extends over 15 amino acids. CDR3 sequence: CASSLGAVNKETQYF. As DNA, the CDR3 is TGTGCCAGCAGCTTAGGGGCGGTAAACAAAGAGACCCAGTACTTC.

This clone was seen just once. For the CDR3, the DNA is TGTGCCAGCAGCGTAGAGGTGGGGGGCTCATACGAGCAGTACTTC. It codes for CASSVEVGGSYEQYF. The chain combines TRBV9 with TRBJ2-7; D possibly uses TRBD1 or TRBD2 (6 bases each). V gave up 0 bases and J gave up 4 bases, with 14 bases separating them. CDR1 is SGDLS and CDR2 is YYNGEE in the germline V gene. The CDR3 is made up of 15 amino acids.

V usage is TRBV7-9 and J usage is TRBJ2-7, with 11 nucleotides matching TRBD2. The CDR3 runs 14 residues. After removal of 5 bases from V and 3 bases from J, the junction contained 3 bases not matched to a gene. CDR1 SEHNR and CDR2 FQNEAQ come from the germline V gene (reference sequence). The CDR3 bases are TGTGCCAGCAGCCCCGGGACTAGCGGCTACGAGCAGTACTTC. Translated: CASSPGTSGYEQYF.

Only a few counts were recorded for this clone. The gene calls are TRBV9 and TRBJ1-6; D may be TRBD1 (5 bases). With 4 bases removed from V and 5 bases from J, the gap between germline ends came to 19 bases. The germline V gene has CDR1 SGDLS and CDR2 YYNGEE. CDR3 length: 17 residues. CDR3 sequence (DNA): TGTGCCAGCAGCTCGGGACCCCCGGAGGTGGATAATTCACCCCTCCACTTT. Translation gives CASSSGPPEVDNSPLHF.